A single sample is the source of the 22 T cell receptor beta chains below, sequenced in a study of T cell clones after liver transplantation. Measured with immunoSEQ multiplex PCR; TCRdb has only the in-frame clones, and not every one. The data show around 6,000 clones, around 79% seen once. The starting material was CD8+ T cells from blood, obtained 24 months after liver transplant. These receptors originate from a human patient who received a liver transplant. T cells may partly derive from the graft donor.

This clone is deemed large. This rearrangement joins TRBV23-1 to TRBJ1-2; a possible D gene is TRBD1 (6 bases). TRBV23-1 is known as an ORF, though its function is uncertain. V gave up 4 bases and J gave up 0 bases, with 15 bases separating them. This CDR3 has 16 amino acids. CDR3: CASSPQEDSTNYGYTF. In DNA, the CDR3 is TGCGCCAGCAGTCCCCAGGAGGACAGTACTAACTATGGCTACACCTTC.

This clone was seen a handful of times. The gene calls are TRBV7-3 and TRBJ2-1; D gene unclear. Trimming removed 2 bases at V and 0 bases at J, with 11 bases between. CDR1 and CDR2 from the germline V gene are SGHTA and FQGTGA. The CDR3 contains 16 residues. CDR3 sequence: CASSLWGLSSYNEQFF. CDR3 coding DNA: TGTGCCAGCAGCTTATGGGGTTTAAGCTCCTACAATGAGCAGTTCTTC.

The chain joins TRBV5-5 to TRBJ1-1; TRBD1 matches at 12 bases. The germline V gene has CDR1 SGHKS and CDR2 YYEKEE (reference sequence). After removal of 3 bases from V and 1 base from J, the junction contained 7 bases not matched to a gene. The CDR3 spans 17 residues. The CDR3 DNA reads TGTGCCAGCAGCTCCCGGGACAGGGGGCTCGGGAACACTGAAGCTTTCTTT. Its translation: CASSSRDRGLGNTEAFF.

The chain employs TRBV19 and TRBJ2-5; possibly TRBD2 for D (5 bases). The DNA end is more similar to TRBJ2-7, so the J call may be wrong. The germline V gene has CDR1 LNHDA and CDR2 SQIVND (reference sequence). The length of the CDR3 is 12 residues. The CDR3 loop is CASSIRGHEQYF. CDR3 bases: TGTGCCAGTAGTATAAGAGGGCACGAGCAGTACTTC.

The CDR3 region is CASSLGVGFYEQYF. The DNA of the CDR3 is TGTGCCAGCAGCTTAGGGGTAGGGTTCTACGAGCAGTACTTC. This chain uses TRBV6-5 with TRBJ2-7; D might be TRBD1 (5 bases). The germline V gene encodes CDR1 MNHEY and CDR2 SVGAGI. The CDR3 runs to 14 residues. Trimming removed 6 bases at V and 3 bases at J, with 15 bases between.

This chain uses TRBV29-1 with TRBJ2-7; 8 bases agree with TRBD1. The germline CDR1 and CDR2 sequences are SQVTM and ANQGSEA. The CDR3 runs to 12 residues. V was clipped by 7 bases and J by 6 bases; unmatched bases: 8. The CDR3 nucleotides read TGCAGCGCAGGACCGACAGGGGTCGAGCAGTACTTC. It translates to CSAGPTGVEQYF.

The chain has TRBV25-1 and TRBJ2-7; D is ambiguous. The V end lost 1 base, the J end lost 3 bases, and 7 bases lay between the germline ends. This CDR3 has 13 amino acids. Germline V gene data show CDR1 as MGHDK and CDR2 as SYGVNS. CDR3 sequence (DNA): TGTGCCAGCAGTGAATGGATGGTCTACGAGCAGTACTTC. As protein: CASSEWMVYEQYF.

V gene TRBV6-5 combines with J gene TRBJ1-2; D gene unclear. There are 14 residues in the CDR3. The V end was cut by 8 bases, the J end by 5 bases, with 18 bases between. The germline gives CDR1 MNHEY, CDR2 SVGAGI. This CDR3 is CASSLGPTLYGYTF. CDR3 coding DNA: TGTGCCAGCTCCTTAGGTCCGACCTTATATGGCTACACCTTC.

V and J are TRBV30 and TRBJ1-1; possibly TRBD1 for D (6 bases). This CDR3 comprises 14 residues. CDR1 GTSNPN and CDR2 SVGIG come from the germline V gene (reference sequence). Trimming took off 3 bases at V and 2 bases at J, with 13 bases between the two ends. For the CDR3, the DNA is TGTGCCTGGAGCCCGGGACACTTAAACACTGAAGCTTTCTTT. This codes for CAWSPGHLNTEAFF.

The chain joins TRBV5-1 to TRBJ2-3; possible D gene TRBD2, 6 bases. The CDR3 loop spans 15 amino acids. V was cut by 5 bases and J by 0 bases, with 13 bases left in between. Per the germline V gene, CDR1 is SGHRS and CDR2 is YFSETQ. CDR3 in DNA: TGCGCCAGCAGTACGAGTAGCGGCAGCACAGATACGCAGTATTTT. It is translated as CASSTSSGSTDTQYF.

In its sample, this clone was seen a few times. The gene calls are TRBV6-5 and TRBJ1-5; 7 positions match TRBD1. The J segment lost 4 bases and the V segment lost 6 bases, leaving 6 bases of the junction unmatched. The CDR3 sequence is 14 residues long. CDR1 MNHEY and CDR2 SVGAGI come from the germline V gene. The CDR3 sequence: CASRPTGRNQPQHF. CDR3 sequence (DNA): TGTGCCAGCAGACCGACAGGGAGGAATCAGCCCCAGCATTTT.

This clone was detected a few times. V and J are TRBV7-9 and TRBJ1-3, with D tentatively TRBD1 (5 bases). CDR3 length: 14 amino acids. V shed 4 bases and J shed 4 bases, with 11 bases lying between them. Germline assignment: CDR1 SEHNR and CDR2 FQNEAQ (reference sequence). The CDR3 sequence is CASSYTDSGNTIYF. The CDR3 DNA sequence: TGTGCCAGCAGCTACACCGACAGCGGAAACACCATATATTTT.

This clone was seen a handful of times. The chain links TRBV5-1 to TRBJ2-7; D is tentatively TRBD1 or TRBD2 (5 bases each). The germline CDR1 and CDR2 sequences are SGHRS and YFSETQ. This CDR3 has 13 residues. Trimming stripped 8 bases from V and 5 bases from J, with 17 bases between. CDR3 nucleotide sequence: TGCGCCAGTAGGGACCCCCGGGCCCACGAGCAGTACTTC. Its translation: CASRDPRAHEQYF.

V usage is TRBV7-3 and J usage is TRBJ1-2; TRBD1 agrees at 12 bases. Losses at the gene ends were 5 bases for V and 4 bases for J; bases not matched to a gene: 2. The length of the CDR3 is 14 residues. From germline, CDR1 is SGHTA and CDR2 FQGTGA. CDR3 region: CASSRGQGAYGYTF. DNA of the CDR3: TGTGCCAGCAGCCGGGGACAGGGGGCCTATGGCTACACCTTC.

The chain joins TRBV5-1 to TRBJ2-1, with D possibly being TRBD1 or TRBD2 (5 bases each). The V end lost 5 bases, the J end lost 5 bases, and 17 bases lay between the germline ends. CDR3 length equals 15 residues. Germline V lookup: CDR1 SGHRS, CDR2 YFSETQ. DNA of the CDR3: TGCGCCAGCAGATGGGGGAGCTACACTGACAATGAGCAGTTCTTC. It specifies CASRWGSYTDNEQFF.

J is TRBJ2-7 and V is TRBV28; D uncertain. Between the trimmed V and J ends, which lost 8 bases and 1 base, there was a span of 9 bases. This CDR3 contains 12 residues. CDR1 and CDR2 from the germline V gene are MDHEN and SYDVKM. CDR3 residues: CASGVRSYEQYF. The CDR3 DNA reads as TGTGCCAGCGGGGTTCGTTCCTACGAGCAGTACTTC. Supplemented by reference TRBV28 and TRBJ2-7, the full variable domain reads DVKVTQSSRYLVKRTGEKVFLECVQDMDHENMFWYRQDPGLGLRLIYFSYDVKMKEKGDIPEGYSVSREKKERFSLILESASTNQTSMYLCASGVRSYEQYFGPGTRLTVT.

The gene calls are TRBV7-9 and TRBJ1-2; the D is unclear. V lost 8 bases, J lost 6 bases, and 4 bases lay in between. CDR1 is SEHNR and CDR2 is FQNEAQ in the germline V gene (reference sequence). The CDR3 spans 9 residues. The CDR3 spells CASSDGYTF. The DNA of the CDR3 is TGTGCCAGCTCCGATGGCTACACCTTC.

The chain carries TRBV27 and TRBJ1-2, with 7 bases that match TRBD1. Germline V gives CDR1 MNHEY, CDR2 SMNVEV (reference sequence). Trimming cost V 5 bases and J 2 bases; bases outside gene matches: 8. The CDR3 runs to 15 residues. In nucleotides, the CDR3 is TGTGCCAGCAGTCTCTCAGGGGGAGGAAACTATGGCTACACCTTC. It is translated as CASSLSGGGNYGYTF.

In this sample, this clone turned up a few times. The gene calls are TRBV11-1 and TRBJ1-2; D not resolved. This CDR3 comprises 13 residues. Trimming shortened V by 3 bases and J by 2 bases, and 7 bases separated the two germline ends. Germline values: CDR1 SGHAT, CDR2 FQDESV (reference sequence). The CDR3 here is CASSFGENYGYTF. Written as DNA, the CDR3 is TGTGCCAGCAGCTTCGGGGAGAACTATGGCTACACCTTC.

The chain couples TRBV13 to TRBJ2-3; D is perhaps TRBD2 (5 bases). Deletions cut 1 base from V and 3 bases from J, with 5 bases between. The CDR3 has 13 amino acids. The germline CDR1 and CDR2 sequences are PRHDT and FYEKMQ (reference sequence). The CDR3 DNA follows: TGTGCCAGCAGCTTAGTAGCGACAGATACGCAGTATTTT. It specifies CASSLVATDTQYF.

This clone appeared a few times. The chain joins TRBV27 to TRBJ1-5; D not resolved. Germline assignment: CDR1 MNHEY and CDR2 SMNVEV (reference sequence). The CDR3 is 10 amino acids. Trimming pared 8 bases from V and 4 bases from J, leaving 3 bases between. The DNA for the CDR3 is TGTGCCAGCGGTAATCAGCCCCAGCATTTT. This gives the protein CASGNQPQHF.

This sequence joins TRBV11-2 and TRBJ2-7; TRBD1 matches 10 bases. Germline CDR1 reads SGHAT; CDR2 reads FQNNGV. The CDR3 runs 13 residues. J lost 3 bases, V lost 8 bases, and 4 bases had no gene match. CDR3 sequence: CASGDRGLYEQYF. For the CDR3, the DNA is TGTGCCAGCGGGGACAGGGGCCTCTACGAGCAGTACTTC.